The clone carrying this TCR beta chain was detected ten times or more. Antigen unknown. The cDNA had a unique molecular identifier and a template-switch universal primer site. One entry per CDR3 protein, called by TCRdb with MiXCR from the 5' RACE reads. The sample has a few hundred thousand distinct CDR3 sequences; more than 6.5% are singletons. These data originate in a study of identical twins. Findings and caveats of the study: Within cord blood, abundant beta clonotypes carried fewer insertions, but memory repertoires showed no such trend.

CDR1 and CDR2 from the germline V gene are SGHDN and FVKESK. The CDR3 runs 13 residues. V was cut by 4 bases and J by 1 base, with 7 bases left in between. These same data were also listed under a study on yellow fever vaccine responses in identical twins.

Input material: memory (CD45RO+) T cells sorted from blood. The TCR was taken from a woman aged 18 to 35 in good health. The chain carries TRBV14 and TRBJ1-1; D is perhaps TRBD1 (6 bases). Written as DNA, the CDR3 is TGTGCCAGCAGCCGACAGGCGAACACTGAAGCTTTCTTT. Translation: CASSRQANTEAFF.